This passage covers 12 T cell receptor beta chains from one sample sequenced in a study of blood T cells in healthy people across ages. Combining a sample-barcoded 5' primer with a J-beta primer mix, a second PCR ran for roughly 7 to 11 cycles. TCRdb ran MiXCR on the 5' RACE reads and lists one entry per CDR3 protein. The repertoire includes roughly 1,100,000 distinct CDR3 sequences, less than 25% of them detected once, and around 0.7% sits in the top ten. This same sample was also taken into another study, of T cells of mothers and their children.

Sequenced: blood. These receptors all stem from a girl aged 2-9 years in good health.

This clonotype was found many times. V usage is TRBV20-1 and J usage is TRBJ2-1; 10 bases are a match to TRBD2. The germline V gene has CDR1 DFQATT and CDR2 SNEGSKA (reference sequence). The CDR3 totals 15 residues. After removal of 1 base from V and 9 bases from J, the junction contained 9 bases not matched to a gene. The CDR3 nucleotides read TGCAGTGCTAGAGTTCTCTTAGCGGGGGGAGGTGAGCAGTTCTTC. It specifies CSARVLLAGGGEQFF.

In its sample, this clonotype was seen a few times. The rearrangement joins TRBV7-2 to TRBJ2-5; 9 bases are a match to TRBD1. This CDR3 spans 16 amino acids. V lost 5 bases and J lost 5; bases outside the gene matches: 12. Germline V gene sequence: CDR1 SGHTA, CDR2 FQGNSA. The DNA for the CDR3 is TGTGCCAGCAGCCCCTCCACGGGACAGGGTCCGGAGACCCAGTACTTC. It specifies CASSPSTGQGPETQYF.

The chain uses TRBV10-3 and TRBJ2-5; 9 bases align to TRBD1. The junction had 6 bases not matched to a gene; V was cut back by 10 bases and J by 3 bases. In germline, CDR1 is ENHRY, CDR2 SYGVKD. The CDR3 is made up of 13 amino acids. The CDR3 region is CATQQGAEETQYF. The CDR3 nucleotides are TGTGCCACCCAACAGGGGGCCGAAGAGACCCAGTACTTC.

The CDR3 loop is CASSSTNAWGSYEQYF. DNA of the CDR3: TGTGCCAGCAGCTCAACAAACGCCTGGGGATCCTACGAGCAGTACTTC. J is TRBJ2-7 and V is TRBV7-9; D remains ambiguous. Germline CDR1 and CDR2: SEHNR and FQNEAQ (reference sequence). The CDR3 length is 16 residues. Trimming took off 4 bases at V and 1 base at J, with 17 bases between the two ends.

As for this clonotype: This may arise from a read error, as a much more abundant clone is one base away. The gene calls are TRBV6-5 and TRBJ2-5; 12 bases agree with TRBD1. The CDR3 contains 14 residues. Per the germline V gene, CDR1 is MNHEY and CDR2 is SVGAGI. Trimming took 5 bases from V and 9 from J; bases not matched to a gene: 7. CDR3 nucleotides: TGTGCCAGCAGTCTGGGGACAGGGGGCAAGGCCCAGTACTTC. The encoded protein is CASSLGTGGKAQYF.

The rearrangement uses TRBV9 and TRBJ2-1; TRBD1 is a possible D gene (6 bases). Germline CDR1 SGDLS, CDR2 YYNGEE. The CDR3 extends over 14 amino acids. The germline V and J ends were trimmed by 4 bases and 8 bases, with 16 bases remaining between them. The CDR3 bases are TGTGCCAGCAGCATCCAGGGGCATGATGATGAGCAGTTCTTC. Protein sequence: CASSIQGHDDEQFF.

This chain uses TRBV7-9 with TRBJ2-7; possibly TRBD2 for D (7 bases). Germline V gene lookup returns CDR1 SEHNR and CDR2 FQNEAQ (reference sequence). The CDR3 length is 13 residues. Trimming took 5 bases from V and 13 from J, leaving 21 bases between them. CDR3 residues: CASSPRSGEGPYF. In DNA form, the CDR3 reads TGTGCCAGCAGCCCTCGGTCAGGGGAGGGGCCTTACTTC.

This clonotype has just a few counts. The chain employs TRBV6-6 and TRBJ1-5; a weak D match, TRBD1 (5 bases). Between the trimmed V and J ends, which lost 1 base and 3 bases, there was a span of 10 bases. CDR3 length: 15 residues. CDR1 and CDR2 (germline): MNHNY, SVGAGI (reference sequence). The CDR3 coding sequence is TGTGCCAGCAGTTACTTAACAGGCGCCAATCAGCCCCAGCATTTT. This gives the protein CASSYLTGANQPQHF.

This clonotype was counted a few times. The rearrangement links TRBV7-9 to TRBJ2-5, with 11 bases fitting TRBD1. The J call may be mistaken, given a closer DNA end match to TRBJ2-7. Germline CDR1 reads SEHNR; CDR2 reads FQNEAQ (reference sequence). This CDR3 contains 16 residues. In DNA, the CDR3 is TGTGCCAGCAGCTTAATGGGAGGACAGGGGGCTTACGAGCAGTACTTC. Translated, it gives CASSLMGGQGAYEQYF.

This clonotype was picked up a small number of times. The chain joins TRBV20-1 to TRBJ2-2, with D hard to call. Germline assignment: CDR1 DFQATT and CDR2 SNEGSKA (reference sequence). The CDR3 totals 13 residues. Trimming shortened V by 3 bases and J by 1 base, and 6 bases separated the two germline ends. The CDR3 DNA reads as TGCAGTGCTAGGGCCGAGAACACCGGGGAGCTGTTTTTT. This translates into CSARAENTGELFF.

CDR3 DNA sequence: TGCAGCGTTGAAGATGCCTTACAGGGGGTAGTAAGGCAGTTCTTC. Protein sequence: CSVEDALQGVVRQFF. V usage is TRBV29-1 and J usage is TRBJ2-1, with 8 bases fitting TRBD1. The germline CDR1 and CDR2 sequences are SQVTM and ANQGSEA. V was clipped by 0 bases and J by 12 bases; unmatched bases: 13. This CDR3 spans 15 amino acids.

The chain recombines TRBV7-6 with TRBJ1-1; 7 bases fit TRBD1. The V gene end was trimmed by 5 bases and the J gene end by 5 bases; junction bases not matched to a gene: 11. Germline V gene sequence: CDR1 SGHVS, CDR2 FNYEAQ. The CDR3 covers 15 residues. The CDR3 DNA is TGTGCCAGCAGCCATGGGACAGACGGGGGAACTGAAGCTTTCTTT. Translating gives CASSHGTDGGTEAFF.